The 8 T cell receptor beta chains listed next were all sequenced from one sample in a study of OX40 agonist ivuxolimab in advanced cancers. The method was immunoSEQ multiplex PCR; TCRdb's version includes in-frame clones alone and lacks a portion of them. The sample lists more than 45,000 clones; roughly 87% were seen once. Sample: CD4+ or CD8+ T cells sorted from blood, taken in a trial of the OX40 agonist ivuxolimab. The origin of the receptors is an adult with an advanced solid tumor such as melanoma, head and neck, liver or kidney cancer.

CDR3 nucleotide sequence: TGTGCCAGCAAAATAAGGGGGCCATACGAGCAGTACTTC. It encodes CASKIRGPYEQYF. The V call is TRBV2, the J call TRBJ2-7; 7 bases agree with TRBD1. Germline V gives CDR1 SNHLY, CDR2 FYNNEI. V was pared by 7 bases and J by 4 bases, with 7 bases of the junction left unmatched. The CDR3 contains 13 residues.

In its sample, this clone was seen once. The CDR3 spells CATNRGGMNTEAFF. CDR3 DNA: TGTGCCACAAACAGGGGGGGGATGAACACTGAAGCTTTCTTT. V usage is TRBV10-3 and J usage is TRBJ1-1, with TRBD1 identical over 8 bases. This CDR3 region has 14 residues. The junction had 7 bases not matched to a gene; V was cut back by 10 bases and J by 0 bases. Germline-derived CDR1 and CDR2 are ENHRY and SYGVKD.

The chain couples TRBV13 to TRBJ2-1, with TRBD2 as a possible D gene (6 bases). V lost 5 bases and J 10 bases, leaving 12 bases between the germline ends. This CDR3 region has 12 residues. Germline CDR1 reads PRHDT; CDR2 reads FYEKMQ (reference sequence). CDR3 loop: CASSAASVEQFF. CDR3 coding DNA: TGTGCCAGCAGCGCGGCTAGCGTAGAGCAGTTCTTC.

The V call is TRBV15, the J call TRBJ2-2; 12 nucleotides match TRBD2. The CDR3 extends over 15 amino acids. Germline V gives CDR1 LNHNV, CDR2 YYDKDF (reference sequence). Unmatched junction bases numbered 5, after V lost 5 bases and J lost 7 bases. CDR3 amino acids: CATSELAGGGGELFF. The CDR3, as DNA: TGTGCCACCAGCGAGCTAGCGGGAGGGGGCGGGGAGCTGTTTTTT.

V gene TRBV28 combines with J gene TRBJ1-2; TRBD1 is a possible D gene (6 bases). The CDR3 length is 17 residues. The germline CDR1 and CDR2 sequences are MDHEN and SYDVKM. V lost 8 bases and J lost 7, with 29 bases in between. Here the CDR3 DNA reads TGTGCCAGCGTTACCCCGCGGACAGTAGAAGGAAGGGGTGGCTACACCTTC. Translating gives CASVTPRTVEGRGGYTF.

The chain carries TRBV7-3 and TRBJ2-2, with D hard to call. V shed 4 bases and J shed 5 bases, with 8 bases lying between them. From germline, CDR1 is SGHTA and CDR2 FQGTGA. The CDR3 extends over 13 amino acids. The CDR3 protein is CASSSGPTGELFF. CDR3 DNA: TGTGCCAGCAGCTCAGGACCTACCGGGGAGCTGTTTTTT.

V is TRBV5-1 and J is TRBJ2-2, with D perhaps matching TRBD2 (6 bases). Germline loops: CDR1 SGHRS, CDR2 YFSETQ. The CDR3 covers 16 residues. V lost 4 bases and J lost 6, with 19 bases in between. CDR3 nucleotide sequence: TGCGCCAGCAGCCATCCCACAACGGGAGAGGCCGGGGAGCTGTTTTTT. It codes for CASSHPTTGEAGELFF.

J is TRBJ1-5 and V is TRBV7-9, with 8 bases that match TRBD1. Germline trimming cut 5 bases from V and 3 bases from J; bases unmatched to any gene: 6. The CDR3 consists of 15 residues. CDR1 is SEHNR and CDR2 is FQNEAQ in the germline V gene (reference sequence). CDR3 DNA sequence: TGTGCCAGCAGCGTGGACAGGGAAATCAATCAGCCCCAGCATTTT. It translates to CASSVDREINQPQHF.